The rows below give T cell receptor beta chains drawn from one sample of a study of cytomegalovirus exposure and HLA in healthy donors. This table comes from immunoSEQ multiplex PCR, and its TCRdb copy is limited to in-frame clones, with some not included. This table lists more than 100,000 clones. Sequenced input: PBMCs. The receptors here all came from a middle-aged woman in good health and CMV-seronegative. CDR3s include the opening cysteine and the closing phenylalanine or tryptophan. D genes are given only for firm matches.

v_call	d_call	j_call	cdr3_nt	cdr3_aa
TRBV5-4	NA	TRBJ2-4	TGTGCCAGCAGCTTGACCGATGGAGGTAAAAACATTCAGTACTTC	CASSLTDGGKNIQYF
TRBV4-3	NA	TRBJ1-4	TGCGCCAGCAGCCATCACAGCGGGGAAAAACTGTTTTTT	CASSHHSGEKLFF
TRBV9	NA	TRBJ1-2	TGTGCCAGCAGCGTAGGGCAGGCTACCAACTATGGCTACACCTTC	CASSVGQATNYGYTF
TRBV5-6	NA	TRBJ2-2	TGTGCCAGCAGCTTGGTACACACGAACACCGGGGAGCTGTTTTTT	CASSLVHTNTGELFF
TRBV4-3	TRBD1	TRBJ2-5	TGCGCCAGCAGCCAAGACCAGGGGGCCAGGGAGACCCAGTACTTC	CASSQDQGARETQYF
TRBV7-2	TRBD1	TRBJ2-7	TGTGCCAGCAGCCGGACAGGAACCTACGAGCAGTACTTC	CASSRTGTYEQYF
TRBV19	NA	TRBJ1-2	TGTGCCAGTAGTATAGAACGGTTTGGCTACACCTTC	CASSIERFGYTF
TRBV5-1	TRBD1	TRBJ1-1	TGCGCCAGCAGCTTAGGTCGGACAGGGGGCGCGGCTGAAGCTTTCTTT	CASSLGRTGGAAEAFF
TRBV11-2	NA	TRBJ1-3	TGTGCCAGCAGCTTAGGTCCAGGGCCTGGAAACACCATATATTTT	CASSLGPGPGNTIYF
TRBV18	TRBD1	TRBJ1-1	TGTGCCAGCTCACCCGGGACAGGGGGCGCTAACACTGAAGCTTTCTTT	CASSPGTGGANTEAFF
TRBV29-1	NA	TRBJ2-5	TGCAGCGCCTTACCCAGGGTAGAGACCCAGTACTTC	CSALPRVETQYF
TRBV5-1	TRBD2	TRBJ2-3	TGCGCCAGCAGCTTGGGATTTGGTAGCGGGGGGCCCACAGATACGCAGTATTTT	CASSLGFGSGGPTDTQYF
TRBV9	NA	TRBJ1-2	TGTGCCAGCAGTGAGGGACACAACTATGGCTACACCTTC	CASSEGHNYGYTF
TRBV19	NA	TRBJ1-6	TGTGCCAGTAGCGCCACGGGGGGCTATAATTCACCCCTCCACTTT	CASSATGGYNSPLHF
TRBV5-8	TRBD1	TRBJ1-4	TGTGCCAGCAGCTTGGGGGACAGGGGTTACGAAAAACTGTTTTTT	CASSLGDRGYEKLFF
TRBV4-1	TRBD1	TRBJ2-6	TGCGCCAGCAGCCAAGGGCCAGGGGGCGAAAGAGCTGGGGCCAACGTCCTGACTTTC	CASSQGPGGERAGANVLTF
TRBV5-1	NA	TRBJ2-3	TGCGCCAGCCGCCTACGGGGTGGAGATACGCAGTATTTT	CASRLRGGDTQYF
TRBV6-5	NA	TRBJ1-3	TGTGCCAGCAGTTACGCGTTGGGGCCGGGAAACACCATATATTTT	CASSYALGPGNTIYF
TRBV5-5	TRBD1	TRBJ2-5	TGTGCCAGCAGCTTAGGGGGACAGGGGGCCAAAGGGACCCAGTACTTC	CASSLGGQGAKGTQYF
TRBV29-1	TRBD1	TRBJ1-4	TGCAGCGTTTCTCAGACAGGGAGAAATGAAAAACTGTTTTTT	CSVSQTGRNEKLFF
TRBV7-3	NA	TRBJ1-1	TGTGCCAGCAGCTTAGGGTCCGACAGCGAAGCTTTCTTT	CASSLGSDSEAFF
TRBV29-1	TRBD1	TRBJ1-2	TGCAGCGCGGGGGACAGGGTAGGCTATGGCTACACCTTC	CSAGDRVGYGYTF
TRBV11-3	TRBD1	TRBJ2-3	TGTGCCAGCAGCTTAGCCCTTACAGGGGCAGATACGCAGTATTTT	CASSLALTGADTQYF
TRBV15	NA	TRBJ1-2	TGTGCCACCCGGGACACAGGAAACTATGGCTACACCTTC	CATRDTGNYGYTF
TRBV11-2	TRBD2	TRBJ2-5	TGTGCCAGCATACAGATAGCGGGGGGGCTTGGAGAGACCCAGTACTTC	CASIQIAGGLGETQYF
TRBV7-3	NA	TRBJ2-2	TGTGCCAGCAGCACCCGAGGAGGTGGGGAGCTGTTTTTT	CASSTRGGGELFF
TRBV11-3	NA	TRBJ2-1	TGTGCCAGCAGCTCTGGACAGATAGGCAATGAGCAGTTCTTC	CASSSGQIGNEQFF
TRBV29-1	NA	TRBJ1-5	TGCAGCGCCAGCCCGGGACAAGATCAGCCCCAGCATTTT	CSASPGQDQPQHF
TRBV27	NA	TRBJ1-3	TGTGCCAGCAGGCCGGGGAGCTCTGGAAACACCATATATTTT	CASRPGSSGNTIYF
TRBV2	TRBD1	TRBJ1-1	TGTGCCAGCCCGAAACAGGGGAGAACTGAAGCTTTCTTT	CASPKQGRTEAFF
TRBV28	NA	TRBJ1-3	TGTGCCAGCAGCCCTTCGGGGGGTGGAAACACCATATATTTT	CASSPSGGGNTIYF
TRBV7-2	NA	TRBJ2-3	TGTGCCAGCAGAGAAGACAGGTTCACAGATACGCAGTATTTT	CASREDRFTDTQYF
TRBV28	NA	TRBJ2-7	TGTGCCAGCAGTTTAGCGGATAGCTCCTACGAGCAGTACTTC	CASSLADSSYEQYF
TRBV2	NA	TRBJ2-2	TGTGCCAGCAGGGCACGGTGGCGAGGCAGGGGTTCGAACACCGGGGAGCTGTTTTTT	CASRARWRGRGSNTGELFF
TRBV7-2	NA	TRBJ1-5	TGTGCCAGCAGCTTTATCGGGAATAGCAATCAGCCCCAGCATTTT	CASSFIGNSNQPQHF
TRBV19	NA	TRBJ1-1	TGTGCCAGTAGTCTAAGGACACAGAACACTGAAGCTTTCTTT	CASSLRTQNTEAFF
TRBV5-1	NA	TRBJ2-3	TGCGCCAGCAGCTCGTACGGGGGTATAACAGATACGCAGTATTTT	CASSSYGGITDTQYF
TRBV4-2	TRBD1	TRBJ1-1	TGTGCCAGCAGCCACCCGGACAGGGAAGCTTTCTTT	CASSHPDREAFF
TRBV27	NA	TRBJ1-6	TGTGCCTCAGGAAGGGGCTCCTATAATTCACCCCTCCACTTT	CASGRGSYNSPLHF
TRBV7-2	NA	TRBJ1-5	TGTGCCAGCAGCTTACGCGGGGGAGGCAATCAGCCCCAGCATTTT	CASSLRGGGNQPQHF
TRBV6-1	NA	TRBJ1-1	TGTGCCAGCAGTCCCCCAACGGGGGCTGAAGCTTTCTTT	CASSPPTGAEAFF
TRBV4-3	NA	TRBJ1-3	TGCGCCAGCAGCCAAGGGCCCGGCTCTGCGGTATATTTT	CASSQGPGSAVYF
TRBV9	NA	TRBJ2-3	TGTGCCAGCAGCGGGGGACTTCAGGATACGCAGTATTTT	CASSGGLQDTQYF
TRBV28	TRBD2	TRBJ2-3	TGTGCCATCGGGGGGTGGCAGGGCACAGATACGCAGTATTTT	CAIGGWQGTDTQYF
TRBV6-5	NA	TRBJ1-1	TGTGCCAGCAGTTATTCAAGCTCCGGGACTGAAGCTTTCTTT	CASSYSSSGTEAFF
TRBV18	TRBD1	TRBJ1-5	TGTGCCAGCTCACCATCAGGGGGCGTAGGTCAGCCCCAGCATTTT	CASSPSGGVGQPQHF
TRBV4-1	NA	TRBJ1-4	TGCGCCAGCAGCCAAGGGATCAGGGGCCCTAATGAAAAACTGTTTTTT	CASSQGIRGPNEKLFF
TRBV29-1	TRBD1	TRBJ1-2	TGCAGCGCTAGGACAGGGACCTTCTATGGCTACACCTTC	CSARTGTFYGYTF
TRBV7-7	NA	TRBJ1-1	TGTGCTAGCAGCCTGACAGACAGTACTGAAGCTTTCTTT	CASSLTDSTEAFF
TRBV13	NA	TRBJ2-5	TGTGCCAGCGGGGAGGTTGGAGTGGAGACCCAGTACTTC	CASGEVGVETQYF
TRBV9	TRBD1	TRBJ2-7	TGTGCCAGCAGCGTAGCTGGGACAGCCTACGAGCAGTACTTC	CASSVAGTAYEQYF
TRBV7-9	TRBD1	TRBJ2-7	TGTGCCAGCAGCCGACAGGGGGCCTACGAGCAGTACTTC	CASSRQGAYEQYF